This T cell receptor beta chain was captured in a study of blood T cell repertoires in COVID-19. A few counts support this clone. The V gene's germline CDR1 is MGHDK and CDR2 SYGVNS. V dropped 5 bases and J dropped 2 bases, with 9 bases sitting between them. This CDR3 is 13 amino acids long. Profiled with immunoSEQ multiplex PCR; TCRdb holds only in-frame clones, not every one. The sample includes 70,000 or so clones, more than 75% of them seen just once. The receptor's source is a human donor in a cohort sampled during active COVID-19. The V call is TRBV25-1, the J call TRBJ1-2; D might be TRBD1 (5 bases). Source material: peripheral blood. CDR3 DNA: TGTGCCAGCAGTAGGGCAGGGAACTATGGCTACACCTTC. Translated: CASSRAGNYGYTF.